This TCR beta chain emerged from a study of beta chain features in type 1 diabetes (dated by TCRdb to the late 2010s). For the study in its entirety: Mean age, gender distribution, total cell number and subset yield did not differ between patients and healthy donors. Whereas all 30 or so donors provided naive and central memory subsets, regulatory and stem cell-like memory subsets were isolated from just 8 patients and roughly 8 healthy donors. A total of roughly 100 million sorted cells were examined across all samples, and the number of cells per subset was strongly correlated with RNA yield. The study compared the TCRB repertoires of sorted circulating CD4+ T cell subsets in recently diagnosed type 1 diabetes patients with those in matched healthy donors. What the study reported, not specific to this receptor: Naive, central memory and regulatory TCRB repertoires appeared more similar among patients than among healthy donors. A moderate but significant shortening of TCRB CDR3 length was observed in type 1 diabetes patients in all four CD4+ subsets. Because cDNA was sequenced instead of genomic DNA, activated cells with high expression could be over-represented, although the groups did not differ in activation or CD3 levels. Fewer insertions and more nucleotide deletions at VDJ recombination sites were observed in patients with type 1 diabetes, implying thymic rearrangement abnormalities. Shorter templates might be favored by PCR, yet because patient and control samples were amplified and corrected together, any such skew would affect both groups equally. Because small numbers of individuals were included in the HLA sub-analyses, any influence of HLA type on TCRB rearrangement was left unresolved.

The entire isolated RNA was reverse transcribed using the High Capacity cDNA Reverse Transcription Kit, and thus expressed TCRB transcripts were sequenced. Naive, central memory and regulatory T cell samples underwent deep immunoSEQ sequencing, averaging around 4 million total reads per sample. Sorted cells were lysed in RLT buffer and RNA was extracted with DNase-treated RNeasy Micro or Mini kits, depending on cell number. To prevent cross-contamination, each cell subset was processed individually, whereas patient and healthy donor samples were processed jointly. The immunoSEQ multiplex PCR was used to amplify TCRB sequences from cDNA, generating 87-bp fragments that spanned the CDR3 region. Sequencing of the amplicons was done on the Illumina HiSeq platform. In the paper's pipeline: Synthetic template baselines were used to correct PCR bias computationally, reads within Hamming distance 2 were collapsed, and singletons that could not be merged were discarded. By aligning reads against IMGT, V, D and J genes, CDR3 length, and insertions or deletions at six rearrangement sites were assigned. Within each subset, clonotype counts were normalized to the number of sorted cells before true diversity and Gini coefficients were calculated with the tcR R package. Repertoire sharing was quantified using the overlap coefficient calculated on TCRB nucleotide sequences. Out-of-frame TCRB sequences from naive cells were analyzed as a proxy for the pre-selection repertoire. This is the immuneACCESS table as TCRdb keeps it, with only in-frame sequences that have V and J called. A part of the clones is gone; compared with another copy, unresolved V genes explain less than half, and the rest is unexplained. The V and J calls and the clone size are those of that table, but D and trimming were determined from the DNA. Within this sample are 250,000 or so clones, with about 70% of them counted one time only. The ten most abundant clones make up around 0.05% of the sample.

Each donor gave one peripheral blood draw, averaging approximately 0.12 L, which was collected into heparinised tubes. A BD FACSAria II and a panel including CD45RO, CCR7, CD25, CD127, CD95 and CD27 were used to sort naive, central memory, regulatory and stem cell-like memory CD4+ T cells. All sorted populations exceeded 98% purity. PBMCs were isolated immediately by Lymphoprep density gradient centrifugation and stained directly without culture. To minimize batch effects, samples were stained and sorted in pairs, one healthy donor with one patient per experiment. As concerns this clone: This receptor's antigen is unknown. No base-level quality is on record; no much larger clone is a single base apart.

V has 6 bases trimmed and J has 3 bases trimmed; junction bases matching no gene number 8. Inclusive of the bounding cysteine and phenylalanine, the CDR3 is 13 residues long. The DNA shown is the 39-base CDR3, in frame from base 1. In the germline V gene, CDR1 corresponds to SQVTM and CDR2 to ANQGSEA. The clonotype comes from a man aged 25-45 years in good health. Specimen: naive CD4+ T cells from blood. What this sample's cell subset or site label stands for: true naive CD4+ T cells. Recombination linked TRBV29-1 to TRBJ2-7; 7 of the junction bases match TRBD2. The bases read TGCAGCGTCGCGCTACGCGGGGGCTACGAGCAGTACTTC. This translates into CSVALRGGYEQYF.